This TCR beta chain appears in the sequencing data of a study of blood T cell repertoires in COVID-19. Study in general: Samples came from the United States, Italy and Spain, spanning acute and convalescent COVID-19.

The data were produced by immunoSEQ multiplex PCR, yet TCRdb's version contains in-frame clones alone and is incomplete. The sample includes roughly 70,000 clones, around 74% of them seen just once. Sequenced input: peripheral blood. The sequence was collected from a man between 60 and 70 years old with COVID-19, enrolled during active disease.

The CDR3: CASSYRQANSNQPQHF. DNA of the CDR3: TGTGCCAGCAGTTACCGGCAGGCGAATAGCAATCAGCCCCAGCATTTT. The chain carries TRBV6-6 and TRBJ1-5, with D unresolved. Germline V gene lookup returns CDR1 MNHNY and CDR2 SVGAGI (reference sequence). The CDR3 is 16 amino acids. Trimming stripped 2 bases from V and 0 bases from J, with 11 bases between.